This TCR beta chain stems from a study of beta chain features in type 1 diabetes. CDR3 size: 14 residues. Trimming took 6 bases from V and 6 from J, leaving 15 bases between them. Expressed TCRB transcripts were sequenced because the entire RNA isolate underwent reverse transcription. The data were produced by immunoSEQ multiplex PCR, yet TCRdb's version contains in-frame clones alone and is incomplete. In the table there are 200,000 to 300,000 clones, approximately 14% of which are singletons. Study findings and constraints: Moderate but significant shortening of TCRB CDR3s was recorded in all four CD4+ subsets from Type 1 diabetes patients.

In the case of this clone: Its target is unknown.

Sequencing input: naive CD4+ T cells from blood. This clonotype was obtained from a man aged 30-40 years with type 1 diabetes. The chain joins TRBV23-1 to TRBJ1-3; D is undetermined. TRBV23-1 is flagged as an ORF with uncertain function. The CDR3 is CASSPSGVVNTIYF. CDR3 DNA: TGCGCCAGCAGCCCCAGCGGGGTGGTAAACACCATATATTTT.